The sequence of this T cell receptor beta chain was determined in a study of T cells in narcolepsy. V shed 7 bases and J 5 bases; nucleotides not matched to a gene: 10. The CDR3 contains 15 residues. Germline lookup yields CDR1 SGHRS and CDR2 YFSETQ. TCRdb keeps only in-frame clones here, not all; method: immunoSEQ multiplex PCR. The sample includes under 35,000 clones, roughly 87% of them seen just once. For this clone: What it recognizes is unknown.

The study, taken as a whole, reports: Comparing one patient's CSF and blood CD4+ clonotypes highlighted HCRT- and TRIB2-specific autoreactive clonotypes. No autoreactive T cell clone sequences appeared in some memory CD4+ repertoires. Autoreactive clonotypes reportedly recurred in blood of same and different patients, not controls.

This receptor was identified in a human donor with narcolepsy. The sequencing sample was made of CD45RA- memory CD4+ T cells from PBMCs. The chain has TRBV5-1 and TRBJ2-1, with 9 nucleotides matching TRBD1. Here the CDR3 reads CASGPRTGVDNEQFF. The DNA of the CDR3 is TGCGCCAGCGGCCCGCGGACAGGGGTTGACAATGAGCAGTTCTTC.